The 17 T cell receptor beta chains reported below all come from one sample, sequenced in a study of T cell responses to AZD1222 COVID-19 vaccine. The data were produced by immunoSEQ multiplex PCR, yet TCRdb's version contains in-frame clones alone and is incomplete. The table has 100,000 or so clones, 88% seen once; the top ten hold over 8%. This material consisted of peripheral blood, taken on day 0 of AZD1222 vaccination. The source is an adult in good health.

The chain employs TRBV3-1 (or the pseudogene TRBV3-2) and TRBJ2-3, with TRBD2 matching 12 bases. Germline CDR1 LGHDT, CDR2 YNNKEL (reference sequence). V dropped 3 bases and J dropped 4; count of bases not matched to a gene: 2. This CDR3 is 15 amino acids long. In DNA form, the CDR3 reads TGTGCCAGCAGCCAGCTAGCGGGAGGGTCAGATACGCAGTATTTT. Protein sequence: CASSQLAGGSDTQYF.

The chain couples TRBV27 to TRBJ2-1; 9 bases align to TRBD2. This CDR3 comprises 13 residues. Germline CDR1 MNHEY, CDR2 SMNVEV (reference sequence). After removal of 7 bases from V and 15 bases from J, the junction contained 13 bases not matched to a gene. DNA of the CDR3: TGTGCCAGCAAGTGGGCGGGAGGGCCGTGGTTGTTCTTC. It codes for CASKWAGGPWLFF.

The chain is built from TRBV6-5 and TRBJ2-2, with no clear D. Trimming removed 7 bases from V and 4 bases from J, with 10 bases in between. The V gene's germline CDR1 is MNHEY and CDR2 SVGAGI. This CDR3 contains 13 residues. The CDR3 bases are TGTGCCAGCAATCCCCTTGGCACCGGGGAGCTGTTTTTT. It specifies CASNPLGTGELFF.

The chain carries TRBV4-1 and TRBJ1-3; 8 bases line up with TRBD1. The V gene's germline CDR1 is MGHRA and CDR2 YSYEKL. The CDR3 is 15 residues long. After removal of 4 bases from V and 0 bases from J, the junction contained 2 bases not matched to a gene. Here the CDR3 reads CASSRGTGSGNTIYF. The CDR3 nucleotides are TGCGCCAGCAGCCGAGGGACAGGCTCTGGAAACACCATATATTTT.

This clone was detected many times. The chain recombines TRBV6-5 with TRBJ1-5, with 8 nucleotides matching TRBD1. J gave up 5 bases and V 4 bases, and 7 bases lay outside the gene matches. The CDR3 length is 15 residues. Germline CDR1 MNHEY, CDR2 SVGAGI. The CDR3 nucleotides are TGTGCCAGCAGTTGGACAGGGTCAATCGATCAGCCCCAGCATTTT. This sequence encodes CASSWTGSIDQPQHF.

The gene calls are TRBV7-9 and TRBJ1-6, with 7 bases that match TRBD1. There are 16 residues in the CDR3. V lost 7 bases and J lost 7; bases outside the gene matches: 13. The V gene's germline CDR1 is SEHNR and CDR2 FQNEAQ (reference sequence). The CDR3 loop is CASTLKPTGANSPLHF. DNA of the CDR3: TGTGCCAGCACCCTCAAGCCAACAGGGGCAAATTCACCCCTCCACTTT.

The genes are TRBV2 and TRBJ2-6, with D possibly being TRBD2 (5 bases). V was pared by 6 bases and J by 0 bases, with 15 bases between. This CDR3 is built from 17 residues. CDR1 and CDR2 from the germline V gene are SNHLY and FYNNEI. CDR3: CASRPRTGSSGANVLTF. The CDR3 DNA is TGTGCCAGCAGGCCTAGGACTGGCAGCTCTGGGGCCAACGTCCTGACTTTC.

The chain recombines TRBV6-6 with TRBJ1-5, with D perhaps matching TRBD1 (5 bases). Germline CDR1 is MNHNY and CDR2 is SVGAGI (reference sequence). The ends were cut back, 5 bases at V and 5 bases at J, with 13 bases in the middle. The CDR3 has 14 residues. DNA of the CDR3: TGTGCCAGCAGTGCAGCAGGGTCACATCAGCCCCAGCATTTT. Translation gives CASSAAGSHQPQHF.

The J gene is TRBJ1-1, the V gene TRBV19; TRBD1 matches at 8 bases. The V segment lost 3 bases and the J segment 2 bases; nucleotides outside the gene matches: 5. The CDR3 has 15 residues. Germline CDR1 and CDR2: LNHDA and SQIVND (reference sequence). The CDR3 bases are TGTGCCAGTAGTATGAGTACAGGGGGTAACACTGAAGCTTTCTTT. Encoded protein: CASSMSTGGNTEAFF. Full variable domain (missing parts from reference TRBV19 and TRBJ1-1): DGGITQSPKYLFRKEGQNVTLSCEQNLNHDAMYWYRQDPGQGLRLIYYSQIVNDFQKGDIAEGYSVSREKKESFPLTVTSAQKNPTAFYLCASSMSTGGNTEAFFGQGTRLTVV.

The chain is built from TRBV4-2 and TRBJ2-1; 12 bases fit TRBD2. Per germline, CDR1 LGHNA and CDR2 YNFKEQ. This CDR3 has 17 amino acids. V gave up 4 bases and J gave up 7 bases; unmatched junction bases: 11. The CDR3 DNA reads TGTGCCAGCAGCCGTGCTAGCGGGAGGGCCGGAGGTAATGAGCAGTTCTTC. The encoded protein is CASSRASGRAGGNEQFF.

V gene TRBV11-2 combines with J gene TRBJ2-7; D is unclear. The CDR3 loop spans 13 amino acids. Germline V gene sequence: CDR1 SGHAT, CDR2 FQNNGV. Trimming removed 1 base from V and 3 bases from J, with 7 bases in between. This chain's CDR3 is CASSLGLNYEQYF. DNA for the CDR3: TGTGCCAGCAGCTTAGGACTCAACTACGAGCAGTACTTC.

The V and J genes are TRBV7-2 and TRBJ2-3, with D perhaps TRBD1 (6 bases). Germline CDR1 reads SGHTA; CDR2 reads FQGNSA. V was clipped by 1 base and J by 2 bases, with 13 bases between them. CDR3 length: 16 amino acids. The CDR3 DNA reads TGTGCCAGCAGCTTAGAGGTATGGACAGTCACAGATACGCAGTATTTT. Its translation: CASSLEVWTVTDTQYF.

This clone appeared a few times. The rearrangement links TRBV30 to TRBJ2-3; TRBD2 matches at 8 bases. Germline V lookup: CDR1 GTSNPN, CDR2 SVGIG (reference sequence). Losses at the gene ends were 5 bases for V and 1 base for J; bases not matched to a gene: 8. The CDR3 spans 15 residues. The CDR3 DNA sequence: TGTGCCTGGGAACCCATGACTAGCGGCACAGATACGCAGTATTTT. Translating gives CAWEPMTSGTDTQYF.

The V and J genes are TRBV5-4 and TRBJ2-1, with a possible D match to TRBD2 (5 bases). Germline loops: CDR1 SGHNT, CDR2 YYREEE (reference sequence). V was shortened by 0 bases and J by 5 bases, with 9 bases between the two germline ends. CDR3 size: 14 residues. Here the CDR3 reads CASSLGEGHNEQFF. The CDR3 DNA follows: TGTGCCAGCAGCTTGGGAGAGGGCCACAATGAGCAGTTCTTC.

The chain carries TRBV9 and TRBJ2-1; D is unclear. The CDR3 totals 15 residues. In germline, CDR1 is SGDLS, CDR2 YYNGEE. Deletions cut 4 bases from V and 0 bases from J, with 11 bases between. This chain's CDR3 is CASSSRVGSYNEQFF. CDR3 nucleotides: TGTGCCAGCAGCTCTCGCGTTGGCTCCTACAATGAGCAGTTCTTC.

The chain recombines TRBV7-8 with TRBJ1-3; possibly TRBD1 for D (6 bases). CDR1 is SGHVS, CDR2 FQNEAQ, per germline. The CDR3 consists of 17 residues. The V end lost 2 bases, the J end lost 0 bases, and 14 bases lay between the germline ends. The CDR3 spells CASSLNRGGFSGNTIYF. CDR3 DNA: TGTGCCAGCAGCTTAAATAGAGGGGGTTTCTCTGGAAACACCATATATTTT.

The chain has TRBV27 and TRBJ2-1, with 14 nucleotides matching TRBD2. Germline CDR1 is MNHEY and CDR2 is SMNVEV (reference sequence). CDR3 length: 15 amino acids. Unmatched junction bases numbered 6, after V lost 4 bases and J lost 10 bases. CDR3 in amino acids: CASSSLGLAGEEQFF. The CDR3 region has the DNA TGTGCCAGCAGTTCGTTGGGACTAGCGGGAGAAGAGCAGTTCTTC.